The entry below gives a single T cell receptor beta chain sequence along with its context. Its antigen remains unidentified. Profiled with immunoSEQ multiplex PCR; TCRdb holds only in-frame clones, not every one. The table has around 43,000 clones, around 84% seen once. This sample was included in a study of T cells in localized non-small cell lung cancer. Findings of the study overall: Greater blood T cell density accompanied longer overall survival. A median of around 60 of the top 100 tumor clones appeared in adjacent lung, which was paired and uninvolved.

This sequence originates from a man between 18 and 49 years old with stage I lung adenocarcinoma. This sample comprised peripheral blood, obtained before any cancer treatment.

CDR3 region: CATRTGEGEKLFF. DNA of the CDR3: TGTGCCACAAGGACAGGGGAAGGGGAAAAACTGTTTTTT. The J gene is TRBJ1-4, the V gene TRBV10-3; 9 bases fit TRBD1. There are 13 residues in the CDR3. V dropped 10 bases and J dropped 8; count of bases not matched to a gene: 8. CDR1 and CDR2 (germline): ENHRY, SYGVKD.